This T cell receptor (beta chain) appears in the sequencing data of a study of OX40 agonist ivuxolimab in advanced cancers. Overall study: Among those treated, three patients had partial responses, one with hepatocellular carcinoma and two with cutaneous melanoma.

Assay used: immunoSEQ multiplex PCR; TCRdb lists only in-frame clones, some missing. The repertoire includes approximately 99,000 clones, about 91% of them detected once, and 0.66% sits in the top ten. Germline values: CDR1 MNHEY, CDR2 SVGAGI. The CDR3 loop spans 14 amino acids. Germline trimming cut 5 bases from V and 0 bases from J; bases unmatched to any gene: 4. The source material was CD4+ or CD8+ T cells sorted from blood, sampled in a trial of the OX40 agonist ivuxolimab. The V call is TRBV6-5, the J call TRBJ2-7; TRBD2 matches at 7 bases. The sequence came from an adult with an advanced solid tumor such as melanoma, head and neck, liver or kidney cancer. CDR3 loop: CASSTSATSYEQYF. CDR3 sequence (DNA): TGTGCCAGCAGTACTAGCGCCACCTCCTACGAGCAGTACTTC.